This TCR beta chain derives from a study of technical replicates of blood from a few donors. The protocol was immunoSEQ multiplex PCR, while the TCRdb copy is restricted to in-frame clones and leaves out a portion. The repertoire holds roughly 70,000 clones, with approximately 90% as singletons. This CDR3 has 15 residues. Germline V gives CDR1 SEHNR, CDR2 FQNEAQ (reference sequence). Trimming removed 5 bases from V and 5 bases from J; junction bases left unmatched: 3. Input material: PBMCs. This TCR derives from a human donor in good health. Some clones in this sample may be carry-over from other donors' samples. The rearrangement links TRBV7-9 to TRBJ2-1, with TRBD2 matching over 13 bases. The CDR3 bases are TGTGCCAGCAGCCTCGGACTAGCGGGAGACAATGAGCAGTTCTTC. It translates to CASSLGLAGDNEQFF.